The TCR beta chain described here comes from a study of T cell clonality in common variable immunodeficiency. From germline, CDR1 is SNHLY and CDR2 FYNNEI. V trimming: 7 bases; J trimming: 0 bases; junction bases outside the gene matches: 5. The CDR3 contains 15 residues. Measured with immunoSEQ multiplex PCR; TCRdb has only the in-frame clones, and not every one. There are some 54,000 clones in the sample, none observed a single time. In this sample, this clone turned up many times. The CDR3 end is not reached by the read, which stops 3 residues before it; the germline J gene fills it in. Sample: peripheral blood mononuclear cells. This chain uses TRBV2 with TRBJ2-2, with 7 bases aligning to TRBD2. The TCR comes from a person aged 18 to 70 in good health. The CDR3 loop reads CASNLAGANTGELFF. Incomplete CDR3 DNA: TGTGCCAGCAATTTAGCGGGCGCGAACACCGGGGAG.